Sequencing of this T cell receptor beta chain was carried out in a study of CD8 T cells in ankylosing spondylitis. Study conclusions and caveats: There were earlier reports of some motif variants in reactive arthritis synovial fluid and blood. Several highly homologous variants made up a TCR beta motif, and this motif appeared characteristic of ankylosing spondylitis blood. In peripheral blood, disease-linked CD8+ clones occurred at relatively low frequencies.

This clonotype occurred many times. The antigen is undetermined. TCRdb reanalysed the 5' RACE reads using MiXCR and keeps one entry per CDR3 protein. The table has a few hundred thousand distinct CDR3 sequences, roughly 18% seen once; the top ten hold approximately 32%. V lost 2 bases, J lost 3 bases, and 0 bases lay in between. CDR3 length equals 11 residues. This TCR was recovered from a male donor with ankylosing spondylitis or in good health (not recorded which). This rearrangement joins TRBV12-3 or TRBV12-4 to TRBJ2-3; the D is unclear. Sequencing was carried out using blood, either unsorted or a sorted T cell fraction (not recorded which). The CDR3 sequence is CASSLTDTQYF. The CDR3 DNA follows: TGTGCCAGCAGTTTAACAGATACGCAGTATTTT.